This is a list of T cell receptor beta chains from one sample in a study of neoadjuvant anti-PD-1 for oral cavity cancer. Clones were read by immunoSEQ multiplex PCR, and TCRdb kept only the in-frame ones, dropping some. Altogether some 12,000 clones are present, around three fifths being singletons, with the ten largest covering under 7.5%. Sequences were derived from tumor tissue, sampled before nivolumab (anti-PD-1) treatment. The receptors here all came from a person between 40 and 85 years old with oral cavity squamous cell carcinoma. The donor label of this sample is uncertain. Each CDR3 is given with its conserved first and last residue. The D gene is left open where the match is weak. Clone sizes are given selectively: once, few, many, or a class where the clone is expanded.

>medium-sized|TRBV6-6|TRBJ1-5|NA
CASSYRGGDQPQHF
TGTGCCAGCAGTTACCGAGGAGGGGATCAGCCCCAGCATTTT
>NA|TRBV5-1|TRBJ2-3|NA
CASSPLATGTDTQYF
TGCGCCAGCAGCCCCCTAGCGACTGGCACAGATACGCAGTATTTT
>NA|TRBV6-1|TRBJ2-5|TRBD2
CASSPLRGGHETQYF
TGTGCCAGCAGCCCTTTGCGGGGGGGCCATGAGACCCAGTACTTC
>NA|TRBV6-5|TRBJ2-5|NA
CASSYSRGSETQYF
TGTGCCAGCAGTTACTCGAGAGGGTCAGAGACCCAGTACTTC
>NA|TRBV5-6|TRBJ2-7|TRBD1
CASSLNRGVGEQYF
TGTGCCAGCAGCTTGAACAGGGGGGTAGGGGAGCAGTACTTC
>few|TRBV6-1|TRBJ2-7|TRBD2
CASSAASGLAGQTREQYF
TGTGCCAGCAGTGCTGCTTCGGGACTAGCGGGACAAACCCGGGAGCAGTACTTC
>NA|TRBV7-3|TRBJ2-3|TRBD2
CASSPGTRGTDTQYF
TGTGCCAGCAGCCCCGGGACTAGGGGCACAGATACGCAGTATTTT
>NA|TRBV4-1|TRBJ2-3|NA
CASSQGARRASTDTQYF
TGCGCCAGCAGCCAAGGGGCTCGGCGGGCCAGCACAGATACGCAGTATTTT
>NA|TRBV6-1|TRBJ2-7|TRBD2
CATPPASGSSYEQYF
TGTGCCACCCCGCCGGCTAGCGGGAGCTCCTACGAGCAGTACTTC
>NA|TRBV7-3|TRBJ2-5|TRBD1
CASSRGTGKETQYF
TGTGCCAGCAGCCGAGGGACAGGGAAAGAGACCCAGTACTTC
>NA|TRBV5-1|TRBJ1-1|TRBD1
CASSLQGAPNTEAFF
TGCGCCAGCAGCTTACAGGGGGCCCCGAACACTGAAGCTTTCTTT
>NA|TRBV6-1|TRBJ2-7|TRBD1
CASRGTGGRYEQYF
TGTGCCAGCAGGGGGACAGGGGGGAGGTACGAGCAGTACTTC
>NA|TRBV11-2|TRBJ2-3|NA
CASSPRGASTDTQYF
TGTGCCAGCAGCCCCCGGGGGGCGAGCACAGATACGCAGTATTTT
>NA|TRBV7-6|TRBJ1-4|NA
CASSPGAGTNEKLFF
TGTGCCAGCAGCCCGGGGGCGGGGACCAATGAAAAACTGTTTTTT
>medium-sized|TRBV5-1|TRBJ2-7|NA
CASSLTIGTLYEQYF
TGCGCCAGCAGCTTGACGATCGGGACATTATACGAGCAGTACTTC
>NA|TRBV6-5|TRBJ1-5|NA
CASSSGLGDQPQHF
TGTGCCAGCAGTTCTGGGCTGGGCGACCAGCCCCAGCATTTT
>NA|TRBV10-2|TRBJ1-6|NA
CASSELPGTYNSPLHF
TGCGCCAGCAGTGAGCTCCCGGGGACCTATAATTCACCCCTCCACTTT
>few|TRBV6-1|TRBJ1-1|TRBD1
CASSEGGVAGGFGGTEAFF
TGTGCCAGCAGTGAAGGGGGGGTAGCAGGGGGCTTTGGAGGCACTGAAGCTTTCTTT
>NA|TRBV6-5|TRBJ2-1|TRBD2
CASSPGLGVGNEQFF
TGTGCCAGCAGTCCCGGACTAGGGGTAGGCAATGAGCAGTTCTTC
>once|TRBV7-2|TRBJ2-3|NA
CASSPSGRSYTDTQYF
TGTGCCAGCAGCCCATCAGGGAGATCATACACAGATACGCAGTATTTT
>NA|TRBV19|TRBJ1-1|TRBD1
CASSLDWTGGNTEAFF
TGTGCCAGTAGTCTAGACTGGACAGGGGGGAACACTGAAGCTTTCTTT
>NA|TRBV9|TRBJ1-3|NA
CASSSRPSSGNTIYF
TGTGCCAGCAGCTCCCGACCATCCTCTGGAAACACCATATATTTT
>few|TRBV25-1|TRBJ1-2|NA
CASHHTNYGYTF
TGTGCCAGCCACCACACTAACTATGGCTACACCTTC
>NA|TRBV28|TRBJ1-1|TRBD1
CASSPPGTGGWTEAFF
TGTGCCAGCAGCCCTCCCGGGACAGGGGGCTGGACTGAAGCTTTCTTT
>NA|TRBV5-1|TRBJ2-5|NA
CASSPYSQETQYF
TGCGCCAGCAGCCCCTACAGCCAAGAGACCCAGTACTTC
>NA|TRBV19|TRBJ1-2|NA
CASVDSYGYTF
TGTGCCAGCGTCGACAGCTATGGCTACACCTTC
>NA|TRBV9|TRBJ1-1|TRBD1
CASSIGHRGRDAFF
TGTGCCAGCAGCATTGGACACAGGGGGCGCGATGCTTTCTTT
>NA|TRBV12-5|TRBJ2-2|NA
CASGLVTGGRGTGELFF
TGTGCTAGTGGTTTGGTCACGGGGGGCCGAGGAACCGGGGAGCTGTTTTTT
>NA|TRBV6-4|TRBJ2-5|TRBD1
CASSDPKGQGVGETQYF
TGTGCCAGCAGTGACCCCAAGGGACAGGGGGTAGGAGAGACCCAGTACTTC
>NA|TRBV7-9|TRBJ1-6|NA
CASSLESSYNSPLHF
TGTGCCAGCAGCTTAGAGAGCTCCTATAATTCACCCCTCCACTTT
>NA|TRBV18|TRBJ1-3|NA
CASSPIRDLSSGNTIYF
TGTGCCAGCTCACCAATCCGGGATTTAAGCTCTGGAAACACCATATATTTT
>once|TRBV11-3|TRBJ1-1|NA
CASSLAGDHTEAFF
TGTGCCAGCAGCTTAGCGGGGGACCACACTGAAGCTTTCTTT
>once|TRBV5-1|TRBJ2-7|TRBD2
CASSWVVAGAEQYF
TGCGCCAGCAGCTGGGTAGTAGCGGGAGCCGAGCAGTACTTC
>few|TRBV19|TRBJ2-6|NA
CASNERGANVLTF
TGTGCCAGTAACGAAAGAGGGGCCAACGTCCTGACTTTC
>NA|TRBV27|TRBJ1-2|TRBD1
CASSPRPGGSLGYTF
TGTGCCAGCAGTCCTCGCCCAGGGGGGTCATTGGGCTACACCTTC
>NA|TRBV7-9|TRBJ1-1|NA
CASSSSGQRNTEAFF
TGTGCCAGCAGCTCGTCCGGACAGAGGAACACTGAAGCTTTCTTT
>NA|TRBV6-1|TRBJ2-7|NA
CASSFYYEQYF
TGTGCCAGCAGTTTTTACTACGAGCAGTACTTC
>few|TRBV11-2|TRBJ2-1|NA
CASSLDYQGFDNEQFF
TGTGCCAGCAGCTTAGATTATCAGGGTTTCGACAATGAGCAGTTCTTC
>few|TRBV27|TRBJ2-1|NA
CASGDTGYNEQFF
TGTGCCAGCGGGGACACCGGATACAATGAGCAGTTCTTC
>NA|TRBV6-5|TRBJ1-2|NA
CASSPPRTSKMGYTF
TGTGCCAGCAGCCCCCCAAGGACCTCCAAAATGGGCTACACCTTC
>few|TRBV2|TRBJ2-1|TRBD1
CASSGWDRGRGIEEQFF
TGTGCCAGCAGTGGGTGGGACAGGGGGCGCGGGATCGAGGAGCAGTTCTTC
>NA|TRBV11-2|TRBJ1-1|TRBD1
CASSLLPRGRAGEAFF
TGTGCCAGCAGCTTACTTCCAAGGGGGCGGGCGGGTGAAGCTTTCTTT